This TCR beta chain emerged from a study of T cell responses to AZD1222 COVID-19 vaccine. Study results and limitations: Variant regions that are unmutated are reportedly the target of nearly half of spike-specific TCRs. Females made up more of the donors, who were largely white British, and clonal diversity may have come out too low.

A word on this clone: Antigen unknown. The junction does not match germline at one end; this may be a read error.

The CDR3 sequence is 13 residues long. CDR1 and CDR2 from the germline V gene are SQVTM and ANQGSEA. Generated by immunoSEQ multiplex PCR, the TCRdb table keeps only in-frame clones and is missing some. The data contain 89,000 or so clones, just over 85% of them seen just once; the ten biggest clones take up approximately 5.6%. Second doses that came at about 4 or about 12 weeks were put together. This TCR derives from an adult who received the AZD1222 COVID-19 vaccine. The specimen comprised peripheral blood, sampled 28 days after the second AZD1222 dose. The chain recombines TRBV29-1 with TRBJ2-3; 9 nucleotides agree with TRBD1. CDR3 region: CSGGTGGTDTQYF. CDR3 in DNA: TGCAGCGGAGGCACAGGGGGCACGGATACGCAGTATTTT.